By share, the clone carrying this T cell receptor (beta chain) ranks as large. Patients were all untreated before their thyroid surgery. TCRdb reanalyzed the PCR reads with MiXCR. The data hold a few thousand clones, with roughly 30% observed a single time. The V and J ends lost 5 bases and 1 base respectively, with 12 bases between them. From germline, CDR1 is MDHEN and CDR2 SYDVKM. The CDR3 runs to 14 residues. These data come from a study of metastatic and nonmetastatic thyroid tumors. Sequenced sample: adjacent normal tissue. The V gene is TRBV28, the J gene TRBJ2-7; D possibly corresponds to TRBD1 (6 bases). The source is a female donor with papillary thyroid cancer or a benign thyroid nodule (not recorded which). Some clones in this sample may be carry-over from other donors' samples. In DNA, the CDR3 is TGTGCCAGCAGTCCCAGGGGTAGATCCTACGAGCAGTACTTC. Translation: CASSPRGRSYEQYF. Combining the CDR3 with reference TRBV28 and TRBJ2-7 gives the whole variable domain DVKVTQSSRYLVKRTGEKVFLECVQDMDHENMFWYRQDPGLGLRLIYFSYDVKMKEKGDIPEGYSVSREKKERFSLILESASTNQTSMYLCASSPRGRSYEQYFGPGTRLTVT.